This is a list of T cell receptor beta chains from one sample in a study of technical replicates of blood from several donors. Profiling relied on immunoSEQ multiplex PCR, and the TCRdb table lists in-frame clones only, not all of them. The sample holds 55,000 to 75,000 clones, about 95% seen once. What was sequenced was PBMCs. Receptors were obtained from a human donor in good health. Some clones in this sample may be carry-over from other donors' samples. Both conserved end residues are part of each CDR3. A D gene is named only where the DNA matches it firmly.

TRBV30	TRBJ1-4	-	TGTGCCTGGAGTCAGGGGTTGGGTAGTGAAAAACTGTTTTTT	CAWSQGLGSEKLFF
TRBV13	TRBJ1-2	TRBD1	TGTGCCAGCAGCCTTGACAGGGCGGCCGGCTACACCTTC	CASSLDRAAGYTF
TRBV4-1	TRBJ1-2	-	TGCGCCAGCAGCCAGGCCACCCAGTGGGGAGGGTGGGGCTACACCTTC	CASSQATQWGGWGYTF
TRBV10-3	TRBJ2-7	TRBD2	TGTGCCATCAGTGAGTCAGGAGCGGGAGGCTCCTACGAGCAGTACTTC	CAISESGAGGSYEQYF
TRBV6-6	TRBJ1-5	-	TGTGCCAGCGCCGAGGACAACAGACCCAATCAGCCCCAGCATTTT	CASAEDNRPNQPQHF
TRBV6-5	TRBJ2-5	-	TGTGCCAGCAGTTATTCGGGACTCCTTGGGGAGACCCAGTACTTC	CASSYSGLLGETQYF
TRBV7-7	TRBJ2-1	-	TGTGCCAGCAGCGCACCCAGGGTCCCCTACAATGAGCAGTTCTTC	CASSAPRVPYNEQFF
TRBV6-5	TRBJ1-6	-	TGTGCCAGCACCGAGGTTGGTTCTAATTCACCCCTCCACTTT	CASTEVGSNSPLHF
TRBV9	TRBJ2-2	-	TGTGCCAGCAGCCCATCCGTGGACACCAGCGGGGAGCTGTTTTTT	CASSPSVDTSGELFF
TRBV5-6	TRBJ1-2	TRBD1	TGTGCCAGCATCAGGACAGGAGAAAAGTCGGCGGACTATGGCTACACCTTC	CASIRTGEKSADYGYTF
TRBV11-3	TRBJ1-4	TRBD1	TGTGCCAGCAGTGACAGCCAGGGGGGTAAACTGTTTTTT	CASSDSQGGKLFF
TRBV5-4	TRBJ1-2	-	TGTGCCAGCAGCTTGTCGGGTCGGGGCAGGGGAGTATCTGGCTACACCTTC	CASSLSGRGRGVSGYTF
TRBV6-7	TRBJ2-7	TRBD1	TGTGCCAGCAGTTACAGGGGGCGATCCTACGAGCAGTACTTC	CASSYRGRSYEQYF
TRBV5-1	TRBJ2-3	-	TGCGCCAGCAGCTTGGGAAGAGGGTTGACAGATACGCAGTATTTT	CASSLGRGLTDTQYF
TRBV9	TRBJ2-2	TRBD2	TGTGCCAGCAGCCCGCGGGAGGGCTACACCGGGGAGCTGTTTTTT	CASSPREGYTGELFF
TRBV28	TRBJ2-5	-	TGTGCCAGCAGGACACAAGAGACCCAGTACTTC	CASRTQETQYF
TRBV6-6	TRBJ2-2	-	TGTGCCAGCACCCTAAAGGGGGGGGGCAACACCGGGGAGCTGTTTTTT	CASTLKGGGNTGELFF
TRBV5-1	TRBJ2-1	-	TGCGCCAGCAGCTTGGCTCAGGGTAATGGGTACAATGAGCAGTTCTTC	CASSLAQGNGYNEQFF
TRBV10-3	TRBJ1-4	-	TGTGCCATCAGTGAGTCACAGGTTCTTAATGAAAAACTGTTTTTT	CAISESQVLNEKLFF
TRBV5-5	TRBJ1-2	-	TGTGCCAGCAGCTCTAACAGGAGATATGGCTACACCTTC	CASSSNRRYGYTF
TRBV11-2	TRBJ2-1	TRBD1	TGTGCCAGCAGCTTTCAACAGGGGAATGAGCAGTTCTTC	CASSFQQGNEQFF
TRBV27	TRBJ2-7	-	TGTGCCAGCAGTTTGGGGCCGTGGAGGGCTAAGCAGTACTTC	CASSLGPWRAKQYF
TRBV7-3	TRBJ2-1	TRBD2	TGTGCCAGCAGCTTATCCCTGGGGGCAAAAGCGGGAGGGCCGGGCAATGAGCAGTTCTTC	CASSLSLGAKAGGPGNEQFF
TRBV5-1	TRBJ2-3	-	TGCGCCAGCAGCTTGTTTAGTGGCACAGATACGCAGTATTTT	CASSLFSGTDTQYF
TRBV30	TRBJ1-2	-	TGTGCCTGGAGTGTACGGGTGGGCTACACCTTC	CAWSVRVGYTF